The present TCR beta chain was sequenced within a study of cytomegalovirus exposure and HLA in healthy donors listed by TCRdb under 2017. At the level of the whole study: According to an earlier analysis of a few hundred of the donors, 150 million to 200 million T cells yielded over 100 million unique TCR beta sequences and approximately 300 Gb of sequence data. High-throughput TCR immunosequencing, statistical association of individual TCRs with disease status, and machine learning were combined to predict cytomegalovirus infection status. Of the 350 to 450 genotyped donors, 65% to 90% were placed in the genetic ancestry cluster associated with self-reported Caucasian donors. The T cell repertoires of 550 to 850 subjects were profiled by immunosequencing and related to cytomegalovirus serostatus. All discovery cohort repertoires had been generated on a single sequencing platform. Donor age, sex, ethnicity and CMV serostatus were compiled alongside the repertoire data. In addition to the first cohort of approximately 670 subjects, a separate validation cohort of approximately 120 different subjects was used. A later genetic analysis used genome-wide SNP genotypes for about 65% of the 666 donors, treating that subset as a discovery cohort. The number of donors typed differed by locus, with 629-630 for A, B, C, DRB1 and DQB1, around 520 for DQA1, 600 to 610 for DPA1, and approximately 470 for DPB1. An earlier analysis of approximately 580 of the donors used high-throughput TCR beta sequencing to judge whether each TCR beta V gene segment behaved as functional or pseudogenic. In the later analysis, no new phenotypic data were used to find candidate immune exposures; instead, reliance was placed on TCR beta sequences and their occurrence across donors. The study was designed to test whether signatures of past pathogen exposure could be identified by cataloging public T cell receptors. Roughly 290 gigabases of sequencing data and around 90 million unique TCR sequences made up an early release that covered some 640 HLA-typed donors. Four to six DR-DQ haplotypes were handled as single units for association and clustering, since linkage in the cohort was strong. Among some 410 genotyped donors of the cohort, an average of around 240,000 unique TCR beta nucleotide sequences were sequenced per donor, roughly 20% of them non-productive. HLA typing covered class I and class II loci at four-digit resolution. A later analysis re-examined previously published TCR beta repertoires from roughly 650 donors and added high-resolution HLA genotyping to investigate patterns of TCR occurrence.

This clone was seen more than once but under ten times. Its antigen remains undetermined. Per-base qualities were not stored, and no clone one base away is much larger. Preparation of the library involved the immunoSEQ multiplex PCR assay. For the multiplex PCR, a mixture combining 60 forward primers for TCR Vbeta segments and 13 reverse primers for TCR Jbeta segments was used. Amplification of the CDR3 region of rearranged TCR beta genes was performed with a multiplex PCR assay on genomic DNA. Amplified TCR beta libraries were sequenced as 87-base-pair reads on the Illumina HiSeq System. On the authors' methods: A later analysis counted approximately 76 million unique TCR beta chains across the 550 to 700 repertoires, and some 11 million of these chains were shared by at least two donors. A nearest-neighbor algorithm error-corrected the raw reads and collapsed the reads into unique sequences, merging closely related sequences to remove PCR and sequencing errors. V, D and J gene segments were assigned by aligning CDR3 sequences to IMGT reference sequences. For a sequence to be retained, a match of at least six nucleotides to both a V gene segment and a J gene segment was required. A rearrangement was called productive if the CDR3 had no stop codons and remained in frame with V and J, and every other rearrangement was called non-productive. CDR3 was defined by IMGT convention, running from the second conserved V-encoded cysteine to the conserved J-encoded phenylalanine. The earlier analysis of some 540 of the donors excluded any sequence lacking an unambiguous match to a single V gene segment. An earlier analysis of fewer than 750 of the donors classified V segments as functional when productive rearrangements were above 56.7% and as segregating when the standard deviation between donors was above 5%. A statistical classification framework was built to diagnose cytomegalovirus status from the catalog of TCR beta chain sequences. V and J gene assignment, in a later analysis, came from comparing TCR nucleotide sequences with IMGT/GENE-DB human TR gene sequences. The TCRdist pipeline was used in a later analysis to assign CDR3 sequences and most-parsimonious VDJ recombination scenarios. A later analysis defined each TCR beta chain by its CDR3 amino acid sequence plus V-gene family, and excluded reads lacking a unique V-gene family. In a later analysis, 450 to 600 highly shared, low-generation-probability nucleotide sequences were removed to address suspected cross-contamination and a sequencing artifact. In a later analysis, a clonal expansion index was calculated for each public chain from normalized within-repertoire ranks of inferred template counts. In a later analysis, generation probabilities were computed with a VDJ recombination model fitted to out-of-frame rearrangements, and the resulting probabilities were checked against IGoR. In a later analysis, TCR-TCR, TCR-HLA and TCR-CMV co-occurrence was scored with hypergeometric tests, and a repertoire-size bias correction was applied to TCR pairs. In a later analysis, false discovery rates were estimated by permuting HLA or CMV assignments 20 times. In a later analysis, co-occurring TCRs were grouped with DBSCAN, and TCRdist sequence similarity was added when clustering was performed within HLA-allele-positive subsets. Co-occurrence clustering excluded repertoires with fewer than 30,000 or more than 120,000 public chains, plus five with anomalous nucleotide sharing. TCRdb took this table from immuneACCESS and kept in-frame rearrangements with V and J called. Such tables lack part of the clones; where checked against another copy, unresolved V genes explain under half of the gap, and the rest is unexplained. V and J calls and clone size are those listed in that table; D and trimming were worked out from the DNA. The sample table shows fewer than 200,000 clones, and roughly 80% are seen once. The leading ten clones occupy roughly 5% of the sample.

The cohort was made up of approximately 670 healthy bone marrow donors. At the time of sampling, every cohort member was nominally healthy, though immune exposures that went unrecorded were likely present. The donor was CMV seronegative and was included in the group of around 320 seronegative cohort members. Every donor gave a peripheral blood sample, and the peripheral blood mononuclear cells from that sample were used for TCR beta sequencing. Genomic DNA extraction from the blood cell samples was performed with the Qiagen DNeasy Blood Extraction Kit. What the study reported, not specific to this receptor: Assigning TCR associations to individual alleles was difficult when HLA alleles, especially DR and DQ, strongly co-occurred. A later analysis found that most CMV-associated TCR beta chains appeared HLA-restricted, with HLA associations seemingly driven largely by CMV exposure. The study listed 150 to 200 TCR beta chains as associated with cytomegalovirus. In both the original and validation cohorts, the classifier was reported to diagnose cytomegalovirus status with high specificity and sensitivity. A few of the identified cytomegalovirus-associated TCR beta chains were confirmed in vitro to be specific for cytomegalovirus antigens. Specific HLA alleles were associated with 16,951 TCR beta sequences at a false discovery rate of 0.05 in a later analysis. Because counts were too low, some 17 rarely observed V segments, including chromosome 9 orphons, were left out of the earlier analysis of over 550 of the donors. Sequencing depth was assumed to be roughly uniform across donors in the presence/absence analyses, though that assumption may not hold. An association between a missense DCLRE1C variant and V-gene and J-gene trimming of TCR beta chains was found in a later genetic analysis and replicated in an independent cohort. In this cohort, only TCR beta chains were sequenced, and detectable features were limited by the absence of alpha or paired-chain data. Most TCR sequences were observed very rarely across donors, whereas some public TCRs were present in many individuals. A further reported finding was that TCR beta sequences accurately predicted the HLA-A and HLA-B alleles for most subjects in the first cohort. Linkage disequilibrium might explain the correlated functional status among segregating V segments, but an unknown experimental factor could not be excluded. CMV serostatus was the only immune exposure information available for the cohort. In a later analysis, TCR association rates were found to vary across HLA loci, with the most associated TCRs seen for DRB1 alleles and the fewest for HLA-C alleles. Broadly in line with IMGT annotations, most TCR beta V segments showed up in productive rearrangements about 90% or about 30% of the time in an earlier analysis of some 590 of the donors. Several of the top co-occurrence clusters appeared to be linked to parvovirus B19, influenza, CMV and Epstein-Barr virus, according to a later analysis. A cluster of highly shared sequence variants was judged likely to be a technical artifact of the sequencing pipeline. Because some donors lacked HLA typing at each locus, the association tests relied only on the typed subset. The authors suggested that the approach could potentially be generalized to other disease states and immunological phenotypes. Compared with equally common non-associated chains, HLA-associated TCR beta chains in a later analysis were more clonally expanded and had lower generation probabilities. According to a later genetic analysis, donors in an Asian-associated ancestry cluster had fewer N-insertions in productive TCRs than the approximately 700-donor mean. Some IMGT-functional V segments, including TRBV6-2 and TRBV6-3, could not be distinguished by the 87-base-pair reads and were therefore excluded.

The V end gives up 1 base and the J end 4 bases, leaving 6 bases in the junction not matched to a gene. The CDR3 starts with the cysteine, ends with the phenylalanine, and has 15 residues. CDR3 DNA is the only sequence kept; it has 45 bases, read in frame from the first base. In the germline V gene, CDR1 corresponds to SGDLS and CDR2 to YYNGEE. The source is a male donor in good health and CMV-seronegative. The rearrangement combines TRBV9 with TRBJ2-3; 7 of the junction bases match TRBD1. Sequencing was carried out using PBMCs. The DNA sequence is TGTGCCAGCAGCGTACGACAGGGACCGGCAGATACGCAGTATTTT. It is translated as CASSVRQGPADTQYF.